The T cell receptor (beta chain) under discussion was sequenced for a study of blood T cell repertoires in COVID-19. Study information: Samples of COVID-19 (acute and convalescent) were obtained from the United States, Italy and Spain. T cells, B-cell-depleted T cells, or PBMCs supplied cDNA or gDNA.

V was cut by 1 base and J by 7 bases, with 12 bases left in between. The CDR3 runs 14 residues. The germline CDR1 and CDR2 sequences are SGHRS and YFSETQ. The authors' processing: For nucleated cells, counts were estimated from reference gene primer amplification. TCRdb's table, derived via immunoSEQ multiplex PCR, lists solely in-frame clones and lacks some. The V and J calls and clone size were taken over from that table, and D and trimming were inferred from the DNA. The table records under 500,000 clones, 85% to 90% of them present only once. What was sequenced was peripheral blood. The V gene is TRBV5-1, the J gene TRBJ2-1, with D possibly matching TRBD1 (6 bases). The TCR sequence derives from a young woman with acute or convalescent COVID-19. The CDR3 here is CASSLQGRGNEQFF. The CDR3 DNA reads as TGCGCCAGCAGCTTGCAGGGGCGAGGGAATGAGCAGTTCTTC. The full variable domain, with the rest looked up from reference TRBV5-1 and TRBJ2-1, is KAGVTQTPRYLIKTRGQQVTLSCSPISGHRSVSWYQQTPGQGLQFLFEYFSETQRNKGNFPGRFSGRQFSNSRSEMNVSTLELGDSALYLCASSLQGRGNEQFFGPGTRLTVL.